These 27 T cell receptor beta chains came from one sample sequenced in a study of cytomegalovirus exposure and HLA in healthy donors. PCR employed 60 Vbeta and 13 Jbeta primers. The data were produced by immunoSEQ multiplex PCR, yet TCRdb's version contains in-frame clones alone and is incomplete. The data show tens of thousands of clones, with 80% seen just once and approximately 29% held by the top ten. Sequencing was carried out using PBMCs. These receptors all come from a man over 45 in good health and CMV-seropositive.

V and J are TRBV4-3 and TRBJ2-7, with D possibly matching TRBD2 (5 bases). Germline CDR1 and CDR2: LGHNA and YSLEER. The V end was cut by 3 bases, the J end by 3 bases, with 15 bases between. There are 15 residues in the CDR3. The CDR3 nucleotides are TGCGCCAGCAGCCAGGGATCCGGGATTAACTACGAGCAGTACTTC. Encoded protein: CASSQGSGINYEQYF.

The genes are TRBV2 and TRBJ2-1, with 16 bases aligning to TRBD2. The CDR3 sequence is 17 residues long. CDR1 is SNHLY and CDR2 is FYNNEI in the germline V gene. J was trimmed by 6 bases and V by 6 bases; bases with no gene match: 8. This CDR3 reads CASRTGTSGRASNEQFF. CDR3 DNA: TGTGCCAGCAGAACCGGGACTAGCGGGAGGGCCTCCAATGAGCAGTTCTTC.

This clone has a handful of counts. V is TRBV19 and J is TRBJ1-2; TRBD1 aligns across 9 bases. CDR3 length equals 13 residues. CDR1 and CDR2 (germline): LNHDA, SQIVND (reference sequence). J lost 6 bases, V lost 2 bases, and 1 base had no gene match. CDR3 in DNA: TGTGCCAGTAGTATACGGGACAGGGATGGCTACACCTTC. As protein: CASSIRDRDGYTF. Together with reference TRBV19 and TRBJ1-2, the CDR3 gives the full variable domain: DGGITQSPKYLFRKEGQNVTLSCEQNLNHDAMYWYRQDPGQGLRLIYYSQIVNDFQKGDIAEGYSVSREKKESFPLTVTSAQKNPTAFYLCASSIRDRDGYTFGSGTRLTVV.

The chain uses TRBV5-6 and TRBJ2-3; 9 bases fit TRBD2. V lost 2 bases, J lost 5 bases, and 3 bases stayed unmatched. Germline CDR1 is SGHDT and CDR2 is YYEEEE. There are 14 residues in the CDR3. In DNA form, the CDR3 reads TGTGCCAGCAGCTTCAGCGGGAGGAGAGATACGCAGTATTTT. This translates into CASSFSGRRDTQYF.

V and J are TRBV5-4 and TRBJ2-3; TRBD2 agrees at 9 bases. J gave up 2 bases and V 4 bases, and 11 bases lay outside the gene matches. Germline V gene sequence: CDR1 SGHNT, CDR2 YYREEE (reference sequence). CDR3 length: 17 amino acids. The CDR3 loop reads CASSPHSGREDTDTQYF. CDR3 DNA sequence: TGTGCCAGCAGCCCCCATAGCGGGAGAGAGGACACAGATACGCAGTATTTT.

V and J are TRBV6-5 and TRBJ1-1; D uncertain. V was shortened by 6 bases and J by 4 bases, with 12 bases between the two germline ends. Germline V CDR1 and CDR2: MNHEY, SVGAGI. The CDR3 spans 13 residues. CDR3 amino acids: CASRYGEGTEAFF. The CDR3, as DNA: TGTGCCAGCAGATATGGGGAGGGCACTGAAGCTTTCTTT.

The gene calls are TRBV19 and TRBJ2-6; 10 bases line up with TRBD1. CDR1 is LNHDA and CDR2 is SQIVND in the germline V gene (reference sequence). This CDR3 is built from 16 residues. Trimming removed 7 bases from V and 1 base from J; junction bases left unmatched: 4. CDR3 in DNA: TGTGCCAGTACCAGGGGACAGGGGTCTGGGGCCAACGTCCTGACTTTC. This codes for CASTRGQGSGANVLTF.

V usage is TRBV7-9 and J usage is TRBJ2-7, with 8 positions matching TRBD2. Germline trimming cut 5 bases from V and 3 bases from J; bases unmatched to any gene: 12. In germline, CDR1 is SEHNR, CDR2 FQNEAQ (reference sequence). The CDR3 sequence is 16 residues long. CDR3 nucleotide sequence: TGTGCCAGCAGCCCTCCCTCCGGGACTAGGATCTACGAGCAGTACTTC. Its protein product is CASSPPSGTRIYEQYF.

V gene TRBV12-5 combines with J gene TRBJ1-5; 9 nucleotides line up with TRBD1. The CDR3 is 13 residues long. V gave up 5 bases and J gave up 7 bases; unmatched junction bases: 3. Germline V lookup: CDR1 LGHNT, CDR2 FRNRAP. The CDR3 DNA reads TGTGCTAGTGGTATCGGACAGGGGCAGCCCCAGCATTTT. It translates to CASGIGQGQPQHF. Supplemented by reference TRBV12-5 and TRBJ1-5, the full variable domain reads DARVTQTPRHKVTEMGQEVTMRCQPILGHNTVFWYRQTMMQGLELLAYFRNRAPLDDSGMPKDRFSAEMPDATLATLKIQPSEPRDSAVYFCASGIGQGQPQHFGDGTRLSIL.

The chain links TRBV27 to TRBJ1-2; weak D call: TRBD1 (6 bases). Trimming took off 0 bases at V and 5 bases at J, with 25 bases between the two ends. Germline lookup yields CDR1 MNHEY and CDR2 SMNVEV (reference sequence). The CDR3 is 19 residues long. The CDR3 DNA is TGTGCCAGCAGTTTATCGATAAAGCTGCGGACAGATAAGAAATATGGCTACACCTTC. This translates into CASSLSIKLRTDKKYGYTF.

The V call is TRBV7-6, the J call TRBJ2-3; D not resolved. V was cut by 1 base and J by 2 bases, with 10 bases left in between. In germline, CDR1 is SGHVS, CDR2 FNYEAQ. This CDR3 is 15 amino acids long. The CDR3 loop reads CASSLGASPTDTQYF. In DNA form, the CDR3 reads TGTGCCAGCAGCTTAGGGGCCTCACCCACAGATACGCAGTATTTT.

The chain has TRBV7-2 and TRBJ1-2; TRBD1 is a possible D gene (5 bases). CDR1 and CDR2 (germline): SGHTA, FQGNSA. This CDR3 is built from 14 residues. With 0 bases removed from V and 3 bases from J, the gap between germline ends came to 8 bases. The CDR3 reads CASSLAGAYYGYTF. In DNA form, the CDR3 reads TGTGCCAGCAGCTTAGCAGGGGCTTACTATGGCTACACCTTC.

The V gene is TRBV4-1, the J gene TRBJ2-3; TRBD2 agrees at 8 bases. Trimming took 2 bases from V and 4 from J; bases not matched to a gene: 8. CDR1 and CDR2 (germline): MGHRA, YSYEKL. This CDR3 contains 16 residues. The CDR3 is CASSQQTSAGADTQYF. As DNA, the CDR3 is TGCGCCAGCAGCCAACAGACTAGCGCGGGGGCAGATACGCAGTATTTT.

The chain carries TRBV2 and TRBJ2-7; D is perhaps TRBD1 (6 bases). The CDR3 covers 14 residues. Germline CDR1 reads SNHLY; CDR2 reads FYNNEI. V lost 4 bases and J 2 bases, leaving 12 bases between the germline ends. CDR3 sequence: CASSVYRATYEQYF. DNA for the CDR3: TGTGCCAGCAGTGTTTACAGGGCTACCTACGAGCAGTACTTC.

J is TRBJ1-5 and V is TRBV29-1, with a weak D call TRBD1 (6 bases). The V and J ends lost 4 bases and 8 bases respectively, with 15 bases between them. Germline V lookup: CDR1 SQVTM, CDR2 ANQGSEA. The length of the CDR3 is 13 residues. This CDR3 is CSVATGSMEPQHF. CDR3 sequence (DNA): TGCAGCGTTGCGACAGGCTCCATGGAGCCCCAGCATTTT.

The chain carries TRBV19 and TRBJ2-2; 11 bases are a match to TRBD2. The CDR3 contains 16 residues. The V gene's germline CDR1 is LNHDA and CDR2 SQIVND (reference sequence). The J segment lost 5 bases and the V segment lost 6 bases, leaving 8 bases of the junction unmatched. CDR3 amino acids: CASSILAGARTGELFF. CDR3 bases: TGTGCCAGTAGCATACTAGCGGGAGCCAGGACCGGGGAGCTGTTTTTT.

This clone was observed a few times. CDR3 amino acids: CAWSVVIGQGSYEQYF. In nucleotides, the CDR3 is TGTGCCTGGAGTGTCGTTATAGGACAGGGCTCCTACGAGCAGTACTTC. The chain joins TRBV30 to TRBJ2-7; 8 bases map to TRBD1. The germline V gene has CDR1 GTSNPN and CDR2 SVGIG (reference sequence). V trimming: 0 bases; J trimming: 0 bases; junction bases outside the gene matches: 7. This CDR3 contains 16 residues. Complete variable domain (other parts from reference TRBV30 and TRBJ2-7): SQTIHQWPATLVQPVGSPLSLECTVEGTSNPNLYWYRQAAGRGLQLLFYSVGIGQISSEVPQNLSASRPQDRQFILSSKKLLLSDSGFYLCAWSVVIGQGSYEQYFGPGTRLTVT.

A remark on this clone: One junction end does not reproduce the germline sequence, and a read error may be involved. The chain has TRBV9 and TRBJ2-1; 8 bases align to TRBD2. This CDR3 comprises 16 residues. Germline V CDR1 and CDR2: SGDLS, YYNGEE. For the CDR3, the DNA is TGTGCCAGCAGCGTTGTGTCGGGAGGGATATACAGTGAGCAGTTCTTC. It translates to CASSVVSGGIYSEQFF.

Of note for this clone: This sample also contains other DNA sequences that code for the same CDR3. The rearrangement joins TRBV27 to TRBJ1-2; a possible D gene is TRBD1 (6 bases). Trimming took off 5 bases at V and 0 bases at J, with 13 bases between the two ends. The CDR3 is 15 residues long. The V gene's germline CDR1 is MNHEY and CDR2 SMNVEV (reference sequence). CDR3 in amino acids: CASSLQGQTNYGYTF. The CDR3 DNA reads TGTGCCAGCAGTCTCCAAGGACAGACTAACTATGGCTACACCTTC.

This sequence joins TRBV7-6 and TRBJ2-2, with a possible D match to TRBD2 (6 bases). V lost 1 base to trimming and J lost 7 bases, with 16 bases between them. The V gene's germline CDR1 is SGHVS and CDR2 FNYEAQ. The CDR3 runs 16 residues. CDR3 nucleotides: TGTGCCAGCAGCTTAGTCGGGGGATCCTTAGGCGGGGAGCTGTTTTTT. The encoded protein is CASSLVGGSLGGELFF.

The J gene is TRBJ1-5, the V gene TRBV30; the D is unclear. The CDR3 extends over 13 amino acids. V dropped 1 base and J dropped 5 bases, with 9 bases sitting between them. Per germline, CDR1 GTSNPN and CDR2 SVGIG (reference sequence). CDR3 DNA: TGTGCCTGGAGTGGCGTGAGGGATCAGCCCCAGCATTTT. Translated, it gives CAWSGVRDQPQHF. The full variable domain, completed using reference TRBV30 and TRBJ1-5, is SQTIHQWPATLVQPVGSPLSLECTVEGTSNPNLYWYRQAAGRGLQLLFYSVGIGQISSEVPQNLSASRPQDRQFILSSKKLLLSDSGFYLCAWSGVRDQPQHFGDGTRLSIL.

This chain joins TRBV30 and TRBJ1-5, with D perhaps matching TRBD1 (6 bases). CDR1 and CDR2 (germline): GTSNPN, SVGIG (reference sequence). The CDR3 extends over 13 amino acids. Between the trimmed V and J ends, which lost 2 bases and 7 bases, there was a span of 12 bases. CDR3 DNA sequence: TGTGCCTGGAGTTTGGGAGGGGGGCAGCCCCAGCATTTT. Its protein is CAWSLGGGQPQHF.

The V call is TRBV25-1, the J call TRBJ2-5; 12 bases match TRBD2. Germline CDR1 MGHDK, CDR2 SYGVNS. Trimming removed 6 bases from V and 1 base from J; junction bases left unmatched: 6. The CDR3 totals 16 residues. This chain's CDR3 is CASSGTSGLTQETQYF. Here the CDR3 DNA reads TGTGCCAGCAGCGGGACTAGCGGGCTCACCCAAGAGACCCAGTACTTC.

CDR3 DNA: TGTGCCAGCTCACCACGGAGGGGGGGGAACACTGAAGCTTTCTTT. Amino acid sequence: CASSPRRGGNTEAFF. The chain employs TRBV18 and TRBJ1-1; possible D gene TRBD1, 6 bases. V dropped 1 base and J dropped 1 base, with 10 bases sitting between them. Per germline, CDR1 KGHSH and CDR2 LQKENI. The CDR3 is 15 residues long.

The chain has TRBV7-2 and TRBJ2-3; D gene uncertain. V lost 1 base, J lost 1 base, and 6 bases lay in between. The CDR3 length is 14 residues. Germline CDR1 reads SGHTA; CDR2 reads FQGNSA. The CDR3 protein is CASSLVTGTDTQYF. For the CDR3, the DNA is TGTGCCAGCAGCTTAGTAACGGGCACAGATACGCAGTATTTT.

The V and J genes are TRBV18 and TRBJ2-7, with 13 bases lining up with TRBD2. The CDR3 covers 17 residues. J gave up 7 bases and V 6 bases, and 15 bases lay outside the gene matches. Germline V lookup: CDR1 KGHSH, CDR2 LQKENI. The CDR3 DNA follows: TGTGCCAGCTCCCTCACCCGAGCCGGGACTAGCGGGAATGAGCAGTACTTC. Translating it yields CASSLTRAGTSGNEQYF.

The chain employs TRBV6-5 and TRBJ1-1; 9 positions match TRBD1. CDR1 is MNHEY and CDR2 is SVGAGI in the germline V gene. The length of the CDR3 is 15 residues. V was pared by 5 bases and J by 2 bases, with 6 bases of the junction left unmatched. CDR3 sequence (DNA): TGTGCCAGCAGTCGTCGACAGGGGGGAAACACTGAAGCTTTCTTT. Translation gives CASSRRQGGNTEAFF.